The clone carrying this T cell receptor (beta chain) showed up just once. Its target is unknown. The sample is drawn from a study of cytomegalovirus exposure and HLA in healthy donors. The donors belonged to the roughly 110-subject validation cohort, separate from the roughly 670-subject first cohort. Here immunoSEQ multiplex PCR was the method, and the copy in TCRdb shows in-frame clones only, minus some. The table lists 150,000 to 170,000 clones, approximately 86% of them singletons. Notes on the study in general: CMV antigen specificity was confirmed in vitro for three CMV-associated chains. The finding came from a later analysis; first-cohort TCR clusters tended to co-occur in the roughly 120 validation repertoires.

V lost 3 bases and J lost 3, with 11 bases in between. CDR3 size: 14 residues. CDR1 is LNHDA, CDR2 SQIVND, per germline (reference sequence). The sample was PBMCs. The J gene is TRBJ1-2, the V gene TRBV19, with D uncertain. The receptor comes from a human donor in good health. The CDR3 spells CASSIWEGDYGYTF. The CDR3 coding sequence is TGTGCCAGTAGTATTTGGGAGGGCGACTATGGCTACACCTTC.